The clone carrying this TCR beta chain was picked up a small number of times. V was pared by 0 bases and J by 5 bases, with 10 bases between. From germline, CDR1 is LNHNV and CDR2 YYDKDF (reference sequence). This CDR3 has 15 residues. These data belong to a study of T-cell reconstitution after alpha-beta-depleted transplantation in children. Molecular barcoding with unique molecular identifiers was used for the TCRbeta library. TCRdb itself ran the PCR reads through MiXCR, one entry per CDR3 protein. This sample has fewer than 550,000 distinct CDR3 sequences, with 9.5% to 12% found just once. The chain joins TRBV15 to TRBJ2-2; D is perhaps TRBD2 (5 bases). This clonotype originated in a female patient between 2 and 15 years old who had a stem cell transplant for aplastic anemia, so the T cells may come from the graft donor. This sample comprised PBMCs, mostly from graft donor cells, obtained 180 days after TCRalphabeta/CD19-depleted stem cell transplant. The CDR3 nucleotides are TGTGCCACCAGCAGAGAGGGCAGAGGGACCGGGGAGCTGTTTTTT. It translates to CATSREGRGTGELFF.